Each of the 2 T cell receptor beta chains below was sequenced from the same sample in a study of blood T cell repertoires in COVID-19 (dated by TCRdb to between 2020 and 2021). Library method: the immunoSEQ multiplex PCR assay. TCRdb re-hosts the immuneACCESS table, in-frame sequences only. Its copies lack some clones; in the studies checked, an unresolved V gene accounts for under half of them, and the cause for the rest is not known. This sample lists tens of thousands of clones; about 90% were detected once. Clones ranked in the top ten supply under 3% of the sample. Sequencing was done on a sample of peripheral blood. The receptors stem from a woman aged 50 to 60 with active or convalescent COVID-19.

This clone was found once. The chain carries TRBV5-1 and TRBJ2-3; D is unclear. V was cut by 0 bases and J by 3 bases, with 11 bases left in between. The CDR3 is made up of 15 amino acids. Germline-derived CDR1 and CDR2 are SGHRS and YFSETQ. CDR3 region: CASSLVGRLTDTQYF. CDR3 DNA: TGCGCCAGCAGCTTGGTGGGCCGATTAACAGATACGCAGTATTTT. Using reference TRBV5-1 and TRBJ2-3 for the parts outside the CDR3, the full variable domain is KAGVTQTPRYLIKTRGQQVTLSCSPISGHRSVSWYQQTPGQGLQFLFEYFSETQRNKGNFPGRFSGRQFSNSRSEMNVSTLELGDSALYLCASSLVGRLTDTQYFGPGTRLTVL.

J is TRBJ1-5 and V is TRBV7-9; 12 bases line up with TRBD1. The CDR3 is 16 residues long. The germline gives CDR1 SEHNR, CDR2 FQNEAQ (reference sequence). V trimming: 4 bases; J trimming: 5 bases; junction bases outside the gene matches: 6. CDR3 sequence (DNA): TGTGCCAGCAGCTCAGGGACAGGGGGCGCGGATCAGCCCCAGCATTTT. This encodes CASSSGTGGADQPQHF.